This T cell receptor beta chain appears in the sequencing data of a study of human T cells and chemical hapten exposure. Points from the study as a whole: TCRs above 1 in 1000 frequency did not change with DPC sensitization.

Documented time point: healthy volunteer bleed at 2 weeks. Unfractionated whole blood yielded the extracted total RNA. At least ten counts were recorded for this clonotype. Its antigen is not identified. Source study methods: Samples ranged from about 20,000 to 700,000 TCRs, with a median of roughly 93,000. TCRdb reanalysed the RACE reads using MiXCR and keeps one entry per CDR3 protein. In this record, the V and J calls reflect TCRdb's handling and not the investigators' own analysis. The table has 45,000 or so distinct CDR3 sequences, almost 4.5% seen once. The CDR3 is made up of 13 amino acids. Germline CDR1 LGHDT, CDR2 YNNKEL (reference sequence). V was clipped by 1 base and J by 6 bases; unmatched bases: 2.

The chain employs TRBV3-1 and TRBJ2-7, with 8 bases identical to TRBD2. Sequenced input: whole blood. The receptor comes from a human donor in good health. Some clones in this sample may be carry-over from other donors' samples. The chain's CDR3 is CASSQVREGEQYF. Written as DNA, the CDR3 is TGTGCCAGCAGCCAAGTCCGGGAGGGCGAGCAGTACTTC.